This T cell receptor (beta chain) appears in the sequencing data of a study of blood T cell repertoires in COVID-19. Study-wide context: Acute and convalescent COVID-19 samples came from the United States, Italy and Spain. T cells, B-cell-depleted T cells, or PBMCs provided the cDNA or gDNA that served as material.

Measured with immunoSEQ multiplex PCR; TCRdb has only the in-frame clones, and not every one. The repertoire holds 150,000 to 200,000 clones, with approximately 84% as singletons. This clone has ten or more counts. Participants spanned ages about 18 to 90 years and resided in roughly 22 US areas. Trimming left V 3 bases short and J 0 bases short, with 6 bases between. The CDR3 covers 14 residues. Germline-derived CDR1 and CDR2 are LNHDA and SQIVND (reference sequence). Sequences were obtained from PBMCs or T cells enriched from blood (not recorded which). This receptor was identified in a middle-aged man who had recovered from COVID-19. The chain combines TRBV19 with TRBJ2-1; no definite D call. The CDR3 DNA reads as TGTGCCAGTAGTATGCACAGCTCCTACAATGAGCAGTTCTTC. Its translation: CASSMHSSYNEQFF.